Described below is a single T cell receptor beta chain sequence and its context. Antigen specificity is unknown. This record comes from a study of T cell clones after liver transplantation. Overall study results and limits: A significant post-transplant drop in circulating graft-donor-reactive CD4 TCRbeta sequences occurred in most of the 8 subjects.

CDR3 length equals 13 residues. With 0 bases clipped from V and 9 bases from J, the junction kept 4 bases outside the gene matches. Germline V gene data show CDR1 as MDHEN and CDR2 as SYDVKM. TCRdb keeps only in-frame clones here, not all; method: immunoSEQ multiplex PCR. The sample records approximately 100,000 clones, roughly 80% being singletons. The chain recombines TRBV28 with TRBJ2-7, with 8 bases fitting TRBD1. The source material was CD4+ T cells from blood, sampled before liver transplant. This receptor was identified in a human donor who received a liver transplant. CDR3 sequence reads: CASSLWDRVRQYF. CDR3 sequence (DNA): TGTGCCAGCAGTTTATGGGACAGGGTGAGGCAGTACTTC.